What follows describes a single T cell receptor beta chain. The antigen remains undetermined. The data belong to a study of long-term antiretroviral therapy in people with HIV. The assay, immunoSEQ v3.0, was run at survey level. Measured with immunoSEQ multiplex PCR; TCRdb has only the in-frame clones, and not every one. This table has 22,000 or so clones, 70% to 85% appearing once. From germline, CDR1 is GTSNPN and CDR2 SVGIG (reference sequence). V dropped 0 bases and J dropped 9 bases, with 17 bases sitting between them. This CDR3 has 14 residues. Overall study results and limits: Gathering of blood took place between about 2003 and 2017, possibly under older ART regimens.

Sequencing was performed on unsorted PBMCs, taken 0.5 years before starting antiretroviral therapy. The sequence was collected from a man between 40 and 49 years old with HIV. The chain uses TRBV30 and TRBJ1-2; no clear D. CDR3 residues: CAWSVQRGINRYTF. CDR3 bases: TGTGCCTGGAGTGTTCAGCGAGGGATCAACCGCTACACCTTC.